This is a list of T cell receptor beta chains from one sample in a study of CD8+CD57+ T cells in acquired aplastic anemia. Via MiXCR, TCRdb re-called the reads, giving one row per CDR3 protein. The sample has approximately 170,000 distinct CDR3 sequences; around 60% are singletons. Sequenced input: sorted CD4+, CD8+, or CD8+CD57+ T cells (not recorded which) from PBMCs. The receptor source for this set is a human donor in good health. The CDR3 runs from the conserved cysteine through the conserved F or W. A D gene is named only where the DNA matches it firmly. Clone size, where shown, is once, few, many, or a class for clones that have expanded.

d_gene	v_gene	j_gene	abundance	CDR3nt	CDR3aa
.	TRBV15	TRBJ2-2	many	TGTGCCACCAGCAGAGAAGGATCCGTCACCGGGGAGCTGTTTTTT	CATSREGSVTGELFF
.	TRBV12-3/TRBV12-4	TRBJ1-5	few	TGTGCCAGCAGCATGGGTAACACGGGCAATCAGCCCCAGCATTTT	CASSMGNTGNQPQHF
.	TRBV19	TRBJ2-3	once	TGTGCCAGTACGGTGGGGAGGACAGATACGCAGTATTTT	CASTVGRTDTQYF
.	TRBV11-1	TRBJ2-5	many	TGTGCCAGCAGCTTAGAGCTGGCAGAACAAGAGACCCAGTACTTC	CASSLELAEQETQYF
TRBD2	TRBV14	TRBJ2-2	many	TGTGCCAGCAGCCAGGTAGCGGGAGCCGGGGAGCTGTTTTTT	CASSQVAGAGELFF
TRBD1	TRBV2	TRBJ2-7	.	TGTGCCAGCAACACCGGGACAGGGGCCTACGAGCAGTACTTC	CASNTGTGAYEQYF
TRBD2	TRBV6-1	TRBJ2-2	.	TGTGCCAGCAGTGAGACTAGCGGGAGGCCCCTCGCGAACACCGGGGAGCTGTTTTTT	CASSETSGRPLANTGELFF
.	TRBV25-1	TRBJ2-1	once	TGTGCCAGCCGGGCGGATAGTAGCTCCTACAATGAGCAGTTCTTC	CASRADSSSYNEQFF
TRBD2	TRBV20-1	TRBJ2-2	.	TGCAGTGCTAGAAGTCTCCTAGCGGGAGGAAGGACCGGGGAGCTGTTTTTT	CSARSLLAGGRTGELFF
.	TRBV9	TRBJ2-7	many	TGTGCCAGCAGCTTAGGACTGGGCTACGAGCAGTACTTC	CASSLGLGYEQYF
TRBD2	TRBV10-3	TRBJ2-7	once	TGTGCCACTCATGGGACTAGCGGGGATAAAACCTACGAGCGGTACTTC	CATHGTSGDKTYERYF
.	TRBV24-1	TRBJ2-2	.	TGTGCCACCAGTGATCGACAGGCGCACACCGGGGAGCTGTTTTTT	CATSDRQAHTGELFF
TRBD1	TRBV4-2	TRBJ2-7	.	TGTGCCAGCAGCCAAGGGCCGGGACAGGGTATGTACTTC	CASSQGPGQGMYF
.	TRBV20-1	TRBJ2-7	few	TGCAGTGCACCGACTATGGGACCTTTCTACGAGCAGTACTTC	CSAPTMGPFYEQYF
.	TRBV7-9	TRBJ2-2	once	TGTGCCAGCAGTAGGAGCACCGGGGAGCTGTTTTTT	CASSRSTGELFF
TRBD2	TRBV20-1	TRBJ2-7	.	TGCAGTGCTAGACAAACTAGCGGGAATGCCTACGAGCAGTACTTC	CSARQTSGNAYEQYF
.	TRBV2	TRBJ2-7	.	TGTGCCAGCAGTGAAGCGGGACGGGGGTACGAGCAGTACTTC	CASSEAGRGYEQYF
.	TRBV27	TRBJ1-1	few	TGTGCCAGCAGTTCAGGAGAGGGGTCTATGAACACTGAAGCTTTCTTT	CASSSGEGSMNTEAFF
TRBD2	TRBV20-1	TRBJ2-1	.	TGCAGTGCTAGAGATCTAGCGGGATCCCGCCATGAGCAGTTCTTC	CSARDLAGSRHEQFF
TRBD2	TRBV12-3/TRBV12-4	TRBJ2-7	.	TGTGCCAGCACGCTAACCGCGGCGGGAGGAAACGAGCAGTACTTC	CASTLTAAGGNEQYF
TRBD1	TRBV11-3	TRBJ1-1	.	TGTGCCAGCAGCTTAGATGTTGTCGGGACAGCGAACACTGAAGCTTTCTTT	CASSLDVVGTANTEAFF
TRBD1	TRBV2	TRBJ1-1	.	TGTGCCCGCGAGCAGGGGGCTGGGTCTGAAGCTTTCTTT	CAREQGAGSEAFF
.	TRBV7-2	TRBJ2-2	.	TGTGCCAGCAGCTTTCAGGGCCAAGAGCTGTTTTTT	CASSFQGQELFF
TRBD2	TRBV5-4	TRBJ2-7	.	TGTGCCAGCAGCCCGGGAGGGAGTGGGCAGTACTTC	CASSPGGSGQYF